This section outlines one T cell receptor beta chain sequence together with its context. Which antigen it targets is not known. One base away there is no much larger clone; base qualities are not given. The CDR3, cysteine through phenylalanine, is 13 amino acids long. Only the CDR3 part of the read is kept: 39 bases, read in frame from the first base. From a lookup of the germline V gene, CDR1 and CDR2 are SGDLS and YYNGEE. V and J are truncated by 3 bases and 5 bases respectively, leaving an intervening sequence of 12 bases. Patients with a history of autoimmune disease or receiving systemic immunosuppression were excluded from the trial. In every dose cohort, peripheral blood was drawn for TCR sequencing at baseline, cycle 4 day 1, and cycle 7 day 1. Samples were obtained from an open-label, multicenter, first-in-human phase I dose-escalation trial of ivuxolimab. Adults with locally advanced or metastatic melanoma, renal cell carcinoma, hepatocellular carcinoma or head and neck squamous cell carcinoma were enrolled in the trial. CD4+ and CD8+ T cells were sorted separately from peripheral blood before TCR sequencing.

The data originate from a study of OX40 agonist ivuxolimab in advanced cancers. For the wider study: The costimulatory receptor OX40 (CD134) was targeted by ivuxolimab, a fully human IgG2 agonistic monoclonal antibody. Intravenous ivuxolimab was administered to patients every 2 weeks at six dose levels: 0.01, 0.1, 0.3, 1.5, 3 and 10 mg/kg. Of the roughly 52 dose-escalation patients, hepatocellular carcinoma was present in roughly 19, melanoma in around 15, renal cell carcinoma in 9 and head and neck cancer in 9. In the dose-escalation cohort, about four fifths of patients were male, and the mean age was around 60 years with a range of about 20 to 79. Prior anti-PD-1, anti-PD-L1 or anti-CTLA-4 therapy was permitted, and 30% to 45% of dose-escalation patients had received checkpoint inhibitors. Partial responses occurred in three dose-escalation patients, of whom one had hepatocellular carcinoma and two had cutaneous melanoma. Peripheral TCRbeta sequencing aimed to test whether ivuxolimab altered TCR sequence diversity and caused clonal T-cell expansion. The monotherapy dose-escalation portion (N ≈ 55 patients) of the phase I ivuxolimab trial is reported in the paper. What the work shows at the level of the full study, not this receptor alone: Low levels of normalized T-cell clonal expansion were also seen in some nonresponding patients. On average, CD8+ T cells showed more expanded clones than CD4+ T cells after ivuxolimab. The antigen specificity of the peripheral T cells that underwent clonal expansion was not determined. In the 0.1-3.0 mg/kg groups, partial responders had among the lowest normalized peripheral clonal expansion, particularly in CD8+ T cells. At doses of 0.1 to 3.0 mg/kg, clonal expansion of both CD4+ and CD8+ T cells in blood was seen between baseline and week 6.

For sequencing of the TCRbeta CDR3 region, genomic DNA was extracted from the sorted cells. TCRbeta CDR3 regions were sequenced using the immunoSEQ Assay. The immuneACCESS repertoire file appears here via TCRdb, limited to in-frame rearrangements. These files lack a portion of the clones; in checked studies, under half of the deficit traces to unresolved V genes, and the cause of the others is not known. This sample has tens of thousands of clones in its table, and about 91% of those were observed once. In total, the top ten clones hold 12% of the sample. The material was CD4+ or CD8+ T cells sorted from blood, obtained in a trial of the OX40 agonist ivuxolimab. This receptor was taken from an adult with an advanced solid tumor such as melanoma, head and neck, liver or kidney cancer. Rearrangement joined TRBV9 to TRBJ2-7; no confident D gene assignment can be made. The CDR3 protein is CASSAGEIHEQYF. The bases are TGTGCCAGCAGCGCAGGAGAGATCCACGAGCAGTACTTC.